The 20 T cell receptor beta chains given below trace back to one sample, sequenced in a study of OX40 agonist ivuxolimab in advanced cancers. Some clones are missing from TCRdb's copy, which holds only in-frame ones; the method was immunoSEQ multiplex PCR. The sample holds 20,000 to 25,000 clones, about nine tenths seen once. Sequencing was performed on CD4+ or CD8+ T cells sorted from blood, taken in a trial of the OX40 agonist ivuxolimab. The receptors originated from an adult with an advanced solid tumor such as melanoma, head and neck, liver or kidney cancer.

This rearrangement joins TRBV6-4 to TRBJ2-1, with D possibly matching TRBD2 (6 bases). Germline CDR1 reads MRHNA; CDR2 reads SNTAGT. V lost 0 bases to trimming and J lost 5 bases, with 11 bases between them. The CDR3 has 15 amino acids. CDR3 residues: CASSDSAGTHNEQFF. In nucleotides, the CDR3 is TGTGCCAGCAGTGACTCCGCGGGGACGCACAATGAGCAGTTCTTC.

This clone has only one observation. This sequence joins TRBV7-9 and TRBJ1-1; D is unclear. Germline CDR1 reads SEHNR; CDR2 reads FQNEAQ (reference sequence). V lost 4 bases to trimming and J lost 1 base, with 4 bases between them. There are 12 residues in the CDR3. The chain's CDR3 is CASSYGNTEAFF. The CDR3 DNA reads TGTGCCAGCAGCTACGGGAACACTGAAGCTTTCTTT.

Here the CDR3 reads CASSYGRGTEAFF. CDR3 bases: TGTGCCAGCAGCTACGGACGGGGGACTGAAGCTTTCTTT. This chain connects TRBV4-2 to TRBJ1-1; possibly TRBD1 for D (5 bases). Trimming pared 5 bases from V and 5 bases from J, leaving 12 bases between. Germline-derived CDR1 and CDR2 are LGHNA and YNFKEQ. The CDR3 sequence is 13 residues long.

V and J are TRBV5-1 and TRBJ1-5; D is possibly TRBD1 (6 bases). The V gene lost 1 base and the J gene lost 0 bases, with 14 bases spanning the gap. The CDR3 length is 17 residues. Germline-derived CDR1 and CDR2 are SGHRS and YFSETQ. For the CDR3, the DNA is TGCGCCAGCAGCTTGACTCCCGACAGGCATAGCAATCAGCCCCAGCATTTT. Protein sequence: CASSLTPDRHSNQPQHF.

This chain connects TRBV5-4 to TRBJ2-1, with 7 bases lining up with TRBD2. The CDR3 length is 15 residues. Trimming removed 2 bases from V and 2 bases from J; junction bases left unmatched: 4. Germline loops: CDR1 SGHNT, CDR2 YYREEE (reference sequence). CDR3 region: CASSLAGPTYNEQFF. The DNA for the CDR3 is TGTGCCAGCAGCTTAGCGGGACCCACCTACAATGAGCAGTTCTTC.

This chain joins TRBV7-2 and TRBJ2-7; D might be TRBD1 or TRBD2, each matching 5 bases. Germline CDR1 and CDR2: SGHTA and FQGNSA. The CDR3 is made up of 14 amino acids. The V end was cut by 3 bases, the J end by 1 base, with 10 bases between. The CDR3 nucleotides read TGTGCCAGCAGCTTCCGGGACGGATCCTACGAGCAGTACTTC. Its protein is CASSFRDGSYEQYF.

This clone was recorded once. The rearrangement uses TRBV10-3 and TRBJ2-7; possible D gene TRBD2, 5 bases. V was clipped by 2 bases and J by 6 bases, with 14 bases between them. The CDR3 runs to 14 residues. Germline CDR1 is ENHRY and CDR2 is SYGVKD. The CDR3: CAISEGLPPLEQYF. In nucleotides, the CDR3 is TGTGCCATCAGTGAGGGACTCCCCCCTCTCGAGCAGTACTTC.

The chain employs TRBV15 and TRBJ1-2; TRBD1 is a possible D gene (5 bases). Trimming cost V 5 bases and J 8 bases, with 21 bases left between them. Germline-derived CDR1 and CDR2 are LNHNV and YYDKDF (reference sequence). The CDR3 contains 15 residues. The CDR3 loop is CATSSDPQGMGGYTF. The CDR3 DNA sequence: TGTGCCACCAGCTCAGACCCCCAGGGCATGGGCGGCTACACCTTC.

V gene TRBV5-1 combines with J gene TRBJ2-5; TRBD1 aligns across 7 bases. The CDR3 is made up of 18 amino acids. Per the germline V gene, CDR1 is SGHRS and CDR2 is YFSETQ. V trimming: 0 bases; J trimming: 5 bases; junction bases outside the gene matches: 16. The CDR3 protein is CASSLENLKKGAEETQYF. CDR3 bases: TGCGCCAGCAGCTTGGAAAATCTAAAGAAGGGGGCTGAGGAGACCCAGTACTTC.

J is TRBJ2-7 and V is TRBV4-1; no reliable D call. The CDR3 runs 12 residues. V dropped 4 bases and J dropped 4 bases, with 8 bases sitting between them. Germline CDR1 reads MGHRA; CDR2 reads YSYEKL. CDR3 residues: CASSLDGYEQYF. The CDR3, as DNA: TGCGCCAGCAGCCTGGACGGATACGAGCAGTACTTC.

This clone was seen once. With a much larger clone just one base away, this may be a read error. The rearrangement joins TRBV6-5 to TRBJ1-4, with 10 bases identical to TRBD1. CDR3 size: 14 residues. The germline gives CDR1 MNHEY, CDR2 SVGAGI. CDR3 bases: TGTGTCAGCAGGGGACAGGGGATTAATGAAAAACTGTTTTTT. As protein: CVSRGQGINEKLFF.

The CDR3: CASSQTRYTEQYF. The CDR3 DNA is TGTGCCAGCAGCCAAACAAGATATACCGAGCAGTACTTC. This chain connects TRBV14 to TRBJ2-7; no clear D gene. Germline V gene data show CDR1 as SGHDN and CDR2 as FVKESK. Trimming took 2 bases from V and 6 from J, leaving 11 bases between them. This CDR3 is 13 amino acids long.

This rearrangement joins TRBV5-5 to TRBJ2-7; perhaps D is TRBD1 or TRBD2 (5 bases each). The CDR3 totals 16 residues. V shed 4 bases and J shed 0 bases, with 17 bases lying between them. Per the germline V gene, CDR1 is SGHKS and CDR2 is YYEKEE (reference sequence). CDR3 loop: CASSGRGRPFSYEQYF. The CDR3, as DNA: TGTGCCAGCAGCGGCCGGGGCAGGCCGTTCTCCTACGAGCAGTACTTC.

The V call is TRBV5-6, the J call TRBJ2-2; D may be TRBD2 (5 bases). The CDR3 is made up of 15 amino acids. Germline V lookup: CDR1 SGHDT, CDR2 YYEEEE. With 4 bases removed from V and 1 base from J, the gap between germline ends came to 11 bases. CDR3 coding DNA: TGTGCCAGCAGCCATATTGCGGGGAACACCGGGGAGCTGTTTTTT. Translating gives CASSHIAGNTGELFF.

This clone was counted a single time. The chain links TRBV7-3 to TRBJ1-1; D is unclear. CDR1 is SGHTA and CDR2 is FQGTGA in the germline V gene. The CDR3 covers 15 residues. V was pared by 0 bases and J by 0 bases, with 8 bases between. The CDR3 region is CASSLTAEMNTEAFF. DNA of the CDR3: TGTGCCAGCAGCTTAACTGCTGAAATGAACACTGAAGCTTTCTTT.

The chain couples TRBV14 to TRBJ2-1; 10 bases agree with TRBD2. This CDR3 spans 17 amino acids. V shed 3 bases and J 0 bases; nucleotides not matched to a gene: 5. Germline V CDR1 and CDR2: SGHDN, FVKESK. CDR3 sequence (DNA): TGTGCCAGCAGCCACCCACTAGCGGGGTACTCCTACAATGAGCAGTTCTTC. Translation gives CASSHPLAGYSYNEQFF.

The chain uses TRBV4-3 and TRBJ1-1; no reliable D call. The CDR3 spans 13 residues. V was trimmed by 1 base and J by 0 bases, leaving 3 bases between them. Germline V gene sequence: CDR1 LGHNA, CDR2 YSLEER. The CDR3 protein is CASSQVVNTEAFF. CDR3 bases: TGCGCCAGCAGCCAAGTTGTGAACACTGAAGCTTTCTTT.

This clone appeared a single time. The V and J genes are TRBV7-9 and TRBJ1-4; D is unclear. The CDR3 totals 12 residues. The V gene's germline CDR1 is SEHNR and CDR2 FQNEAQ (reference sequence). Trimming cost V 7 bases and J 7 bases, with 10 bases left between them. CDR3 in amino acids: CASNLRGEKLFF. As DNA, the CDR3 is TGTGCCAGCAATCTCCGGGGTGAAAAACTGTTTTTT.

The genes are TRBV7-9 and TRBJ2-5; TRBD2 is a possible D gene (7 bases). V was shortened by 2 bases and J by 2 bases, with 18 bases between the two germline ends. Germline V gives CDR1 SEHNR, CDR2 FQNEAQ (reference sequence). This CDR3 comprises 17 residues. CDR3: CASSLPRGQADQETQYF. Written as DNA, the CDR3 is TGTGCCAGCAGCTTACCGCGGGGGCAGGCGGATCAAGAGACCCAGTACTTC.

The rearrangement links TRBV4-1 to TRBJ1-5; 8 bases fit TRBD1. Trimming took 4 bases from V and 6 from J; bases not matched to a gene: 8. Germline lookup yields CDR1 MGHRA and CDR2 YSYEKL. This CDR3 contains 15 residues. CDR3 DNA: TGCGCCAGCAGCCTTGTGACAGGGGAAAGTCAGCCCCAGCATTTT. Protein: CASSLVTGESQPQHF.